What follows are 5 T cell receptor beta chains derived from one specimen sequenced in a study of cytomegalovirus exposure and HLA in healthy donors. TCRdb keeps only in-frame clones here, not all; method: immunoSEQ multiplex PCR. The sample gives about 170,000 clones, 80% to 90% of which show up once; 5.7% is in the top ten. Sequences were obtained from PBMCs. Every receptor here comes from a woman aged 25 to 39 in good health and CMV-seronegative.

This clone appeared a single time. The chain links TRBV7-2 to TRBJ2-7, with 8 bases identical to TRBD2. CDR3 length: 15 amino acids. V dropped 5 bases and J dropped 5; count of bases not matched to a gene: 11. In germline, CDR1 is SGHTA, CDR2 FQGNSA. The CDR3 sequence is CASSTSGSSNHEQYF. The CDR3 DNA reads as TGTGCCAGCAGCACGAGCGGGAGTAGTAACCACGAGCAGTACTTC.

The CDR3 protein is CASSPGQVGGEQYF. CDR3 DNA: TGCGCCAGCAGCCCAGGACAGGTTGGAGGCGAGCAGTACTTC. The V and J genes are TRBV4-1 and TRBJ2-7; 7 nucleotides match TRBD1. Trimming at V came to 4 bases and at J to 6 bases, leaving 9 bases not matched to a gene. Germline V gives CDR1 MGHRA, CDR2 YSYEKL. CDR3 size: 14 residues.

The chain is built from TRBV5-1 and TRBJ2-5, with 8 positions matching TRBD1. CDR1 and CDR2 (germline): SGHRS, YFSETQ. The CDR3 extends over 17 amino acids. V dropped 3 bases and J dropped 2; count of bases not matched to a gene: 12. The CDR3 reads CASSWPQDRAKQETQYF. For the CDR3, the DNA is TGCGCCAGCAGCTGGCCACAGGACAGGGCCAAACAAGAGACCCAGTACTTC.

The chain carries TRBV1 and TRBJ2-1; TRBD1 is the table's D call and was not checked against the DNA. TRBV1 is described as a pseudogene. The CDR3 is 16 amino acids. The CDR3 nucleotides read TGCACCAGCAGCCGAGCTCTTCTATCAGACAGAAATGAGCAGTTCTTC. Its protein is CTSSRALLSDRNEQFF.

V is TRBV13 and J is TRBJ2-2, with no clear D. Trimming shortened V by 0 bases and J by 3 bases, and 5 bases separated the two germline ends. Looked up from germline, CDR1 is PRHDT and CDR2 is FYEKMQ (reference sequence). This CDR3 contains 14 residues. DNA of the CDR3: TGTGCCAGCAGCTTAGGCCGGGACACCGGGGAGCTGTTTTTT. This encodes CASSLGRDTGELFF. The whole variable domain, filled in from reference TRBV13 and TRBJ2-2, reads AAGVIQSPRHLIKEKRETATLKCYPIPRHDTVYWYQQGPGQDPQFLISFYEKMQSDKGSIPDRFSAQQFSDYHSELNMSSLELGDSALYFCASSLGRDTGELFFGEGSRLTVL.